This T cell receptor beta chain was recorded in a study of blood T cell repertoires in COVID-19. Study details: Samples taken during acute and convalescent COVID-19 were collected in the United States, Italy and Spain. The cDNA or gDNA used as material had been derived from T cells, B-cell-depleted T cells, or PBMCs.

Germline lookup yields CDR1 KGHDR and CDR2 SFDVKD. The CDR3 is 11 amino acids. Trimming removed 3 bases at V and 5 bases at J, with 4 bases between. Authors' processing steps: Reference gene primer amplification in the assay estimated nucleated cell counts. Assay used: immunoSEQ multiplex PCR; TCRdb lists only in-frame clones, some missing. Clone size and V and J calls were adopted from that table, with D and trimming inferred from the DNA. This table has tens of thousands of clones, about 88% appearing once. This receptor was identified in a human donor in a cohort sampled during active COVID-19. The rearrangement uses TRBV24-1 and TRBJ2-7, with unresolved D. Sequenced input: peripheral blood. The DNA for the CDR3 is TGTGCCACCAGTGATAGCCACGAGCAGTACTTC. Its translation: CATSDSHEQYF.